Presented here are 32 T cell receptor beta chains from one specimen sequenced in a study of siplizumab effects on memory and regulatory T cells. Sequencing was performed with immunoSEQ multiplex PCR; in TCRdb, only in-frame clones are kept and a portion is missing. The data contain approximately 84,000 clones, more than 85% of them seen just once; the ten biggest clones take up 15% to 20%. Sequenced sample: CD8+ T cells sorted from blood. The receptor source for this set is a human donor in good health.

This chain joins TRBV4-1 and TRBJ1-5; TRBD1 is a possible D gene (5 bases). Trimming left V 1 base short and J 6 bases short, with 10 bases between. Germline V gene lookup returns CDR1 MGHRA and CDR2 YSYEKL. The CDR3 consists of 14 residues. CDR3 coding DNA: TGCGCCAGCAGCCAAGTAGCAGGGTCTCAGCCCCAGCATTTT. It codes for CASSQVAGSQPQHF.

This rearrangement joins TRBV6-6 to TRBJ1-2, with D possibly TRBD1 on 5 matching bases. Trimming pared 6 bases from V and 7 bases from J, leaving 15 bases between. Per germline, CDR1 MNHNY and CDR2 SVGAGI (reference sequence). The CDR3 has 13 residues. CDR3 sequence reads: CASRPGAGSGYTF. The CDR3 DNA reads TGTGCCAGCAGGCCTGGGGCGGGATCTGGCTACACCTTC.

The rearrangement links TRBV5-8 to TRBJ1-5; D remains unclear. The CDR3 loop spans 15 amino acids. CDR1 is SGHTS and CDR2 is YDEGEE in the germline V gene. V lost 1 base and J lost 2, with 10 bases in between. The CDR3 DNA reads TGTGCCAGCAGCTTGTGGCCGACGGGCAATCAGCCCCAGCATTTT. This translates into CASSLWPTGNQPQHF.

The V call is TRBV20-1, the J call TRBJ2-1; D remains unclear. CDR3 length: 11 amino acids. V gave up 5 bases and J gave up 7 bases, with 9 bases separating them. Germline V gene sequence: CDR1 DFQATT, CDR2 SNEGSKA (reference sequence). The CDR3: CSARPGNEQFF. In DNA, the CDR3 is TGCAGTGCTCGCCCCGGAAATGAGCAGTTCTTC.

The CDR3 DNA is TGTGCCAGCAGCTTAGCGCAGGACTCCCGTGGGAGTAGCGATACGCTCACAGATACGCAGTATTTT. Translation: CASSLAQDSRGSSDTLTDTQYF. The chain joins TRBV7-8 to TRBJ2-3; D is perhaps TRBD2 (5 bases). V lost 0 bases, J lost 2 bases, and 30 bases lay in between. The CDR3 runs to 22 residues. Germline V gene data show CDR1 as SGHVS and CDR2 as FQNEAQ. Full variable domain (outside the CDR3, taken from reference TRBV7-8 and TRBJ2-3): GAGVSQSPRYKVAKRGQDVALRCDPISGHVSLFWYQQALGQGPEFLTYFQNEAQLDKSGLPSDRFFAERPEGSVSTLKIQRTQQEDSAVYLCASSLAQDSRGSSDTLTDTQYFGPGTRLTVL.

This clone was seen once. The chain employs TRBV5-1 and TRBJ2-1; 12 bases fit TRBD2. The length of the CDR3 is 17 residues. The junction had 10 bases not matched to a gene; V was cut back by 0 bases and J by 9 bases. Per germline, CDR1 SGHRS and CDR2 YFSETQ. For the CDR3, the DNA is TGCGCCAGCAGCTTGGCGGAGTTTGGACTAGCGGGAATTGAGCAGTTCTTC. It codes for CASSLAEFGLAGIEQFF.

The chain combines TRBV5-6 with TRBJ2-7; D is possibly TRBD2 (6 bases). The CDR3 is 14 amino acids. The germline V gene has CDR1 SGHDT and CDR2 YYEEEE. V was shortened by 4 bases and J by 4 bases, with 15 bases between the two germline ends. The CDR3 DNA reads TGTGCCAGCAGCCCGTGGGGGGAACCTTACGAGCAGTACTTC. Its translation: CASSPWGEPYEQYF.

The chain combines TRBV5-6 with TRBJ1-4; perhaps TRBD1 as D (6 bases). V was pared by 2 bases and J by 2 bases, with 19 bases between. This CDR3 spans 18 amino acids. Germline loops: CDR1 SGHDT, CDR2 YYEEEE. The CDR3 sequence is CASSFFYGGRDTNEKLFF. CDR3 in DNA: TGTGCCAGCAGCTTTTTTTACGGGGGGCGTGATACTAATGAAAAACTGTTTTTT.

The V and J genes are TRBV5-1 and TRBJ2-1; TRBD1 might be the D (6 bases). Germline V gene lookup returns CDR1 SGHRS and CDR2 YFSETQ. The V end lost 1 base, the J end lost 3 bases, and 8 bases lay between the germline ends. The CDR3 extends over 14 amino acids. The CDR3 is CASSLRTDYNEQFF. In DNA, the CDR3 is TGCGCCAGCAGCTTGAGGACAGACTACAATGAGCAGTTCTTC.

This CDR3 reads CASSFRDRGGETQYF. The CDR3, as DNA: TGTGCCAGCAGCTTCCGGGACAGGGGTGGGGAGACCCAGTACTTC. The chain combines TRBV5-6 with TRBJ2-5; TRBD1 matches at 10 bases. The CDR3 covers 15 residues. Trimming at V came to 2 bases and at J to 5 bases, leaving 6 bases not matched to a gene. Germline assignment: CDR1 SGHDT and CDR2 YYEEEE.

The chain uses TRBV11-2 and TRBJ2-7; TRBD2 matches at 7 bases. Germline V gene sequence: CDR1 SGHAT, CDR2 FQNNGV. The CDR3 is 16 amino acids. Trimming at V came to 2 bases and at J to 0 bases, leaving 7 bases not matched to a gene. The CDR3 DNA sequence: TGTGCCAGCAGCTTATTGGGCGGGAGCTCCTCCTACGAGCAGTACTTC. Its translation: CASSLLGGSSSYEQYF.

This clone appeared a single time. This chain joins TRBV9 and TRBJ2-7; TRBD2 matches at 9 bases. V lost 0 bases to trimming and J lost 5 bases; unmatched junction nucleotides: 6. Germline V gene sequence: CDR1 SGDLS, CDR2 YYNGEE. The CDR3 runs 15 residues. This chain's CDR3 is CASSVGREGRNEQYF. The CDR3 bases are TGTGCCAGCAGCGTAGGGCGGGAGGGTAGAAACGAGCAGTACTTC.

The chain joins TRBV5-1 to TRBJ2-7; D is undetermined. The CDR3 has 14 amino acids. The germline V and J ends were trimmed by 2 bases and 1 base, with 10 bases remaining between them. In germline, CDR1 is SGHRS, CDR2 YFSETQ. The CDR3 reads CASSFIPESYEQYF. The CDR3 nucleotides read TGCGCCAGCAGCTTTATCCCTGAATCCTACGAGCAGTACTTC.

This rearrangement joins TRBV9 to TRBJ2-1; TRBD2 matches 12 bases. The CDR3 contains 16 residues. Germline CDR1 SGDLS, CDR2 YYNGEE. The V segment lost 4 bases and the J segment 8 bases; nucleotides outside the gene matches: 10. This chain's CDR3 is CASSIATSGSYDEQFF. CDR3 nucleotide sequence: TGTGCCAGCAGCATTGCGACTAGCGGGAGTTACGATGAGCAGTTCTTC.

V and J are TRBV19 and TRBJ2-4; D perhaps matches TRBD2 (6 bases). Germline V gene lookup returns CDR1 LNHDA and CDR2 SQIVND (reference sequence). Trimming removed 2 bases from V and 5 bases from J, with 13 bases in between. This CDR3 has 15 residues. The DNA for the CDR3 is TGTGCCAGTAGTATAATCCTAGCGAGGGAAAACATTCAGTACTTC. This encodes CASSIILARENIQYF.

The rearrangement links TRBV27 to TRBJ1-3; no clear D gene. The CDR3 sequence is 14 residues long. The germline CDR1 and CDR2 sequences are MNHEY and SMNVEV (reference sequence). V was trimmed by 2 bases and J by 1 base, leaving 6 bases between them. CDR3 region: CASSLMPSGNTIYF. CDR3 nucleotide sequence: TGTGCCAGCAGTTTAATGCCTTCTGGAAACACCATATATTTT.

There are a few counts of this clone. The V gene is TRBV5-4, the J gene TRBJ1-1; D gene unclear. The germline CDR1 and CDR2 sequences are SGHNT and YYREEE (reference sequence). There are 14 residues in the CDR3. Between the trimmed V and J ends, which lost 4 bases and 5 bases, there was a span of 15 bases. The DNA of the CDR3 is TGTGCCAGCAGCCCGGGAGGATGGGGTACTGAAGCTTTCTTT. It yields the protein CASSPGGWGTEAFF. The entire variable domain, with the rest obtained from reference TRBV5-4 and TRBJ1-1, is as follows: ETGVTQSPTHLIKTRGQQVTLRCSSQSGHNTVSWYQQALGQGPQFIFQYYREEENGRGNFPPRFSGLQFPNYSSELNVNALELDDSALYLCASSPGGWGTEAFFGQGTRLTVV.

The chain couples TRBV12-2 to TRBJ2-5. TRBV12-2 is noted as a pseudogene. The CDR3 totals 17 residues. Here the CDR3 reads CASRFPPTSDAQETQYF. CDR3 DNA sequence: TGTGCAAGTCGCTTTCCCCCAACATCTGACGCACAAGAGACCCAGTACTTC.

This chain joins TRBV19 and TRBJ1-5; D is undetermined. Germline V gene sequence: CDR1 LNHDA, CDR2 SQIVND (reference sequence). V gave up 3 bases and J gave up 5 bases, with 17 bases separating them. This CDR3 is built from 16 residues. The CDR3 DNA is TGTGCCAGTAGTATTTGGTTAAACAGCCCCGATCAGCCCCAGCATTTT. Amino acid sequence: CASSIWLNSPDQPQHF.

Only one count was recorded for this clone. The chain joins TRBV7-9 to TRBJ2-5; TRBD2 aligns across 7 bases. The CDR3 covers 14 residues. Trimming removed 5 bases from V and 5 bases from J; junction bases left unmatched: 8. Germline values: CDR1 SEHNR, CDR2 FQNEAQ (reference sequence). The CDR3 here is CASSGGGPYETQYF. The CDR3 coding sequence is TGTGCCAGCAGCGGGGGAGGGCCCTATGAGACCCAGTACTTC. The full variable domain, rest sourced from reference TRBV7-9 and TRBJ2-5, is DTGVSQNPRHKITKRGQNVTFRCDPISEHNRLYWYRQTLGQGPEFLTYFQNEAQLEKSRLLSDRFSAERPKGSFSTLEIQRTEQGDSAMYLCASSGGGPYETQYFGPGTRLLVL.

CDR3 nucleotides: TGCGCCAGCAGCCAGATCGGGACATCTACCTACGAGCAGTACTTC. Translating it yields CASSQIGTSTYEQYF. The gene calls are TRBV4-1 and TRBJ2-7, with a possible D match to TRBD1 (6 bases). The germline V gene has CDR1 MGHRA and CDR2 YSYEKL. V gave up 3 bases and J gave up 2 bases, with 14 bases separating them. CDR3 length equals 15 residues.

The rearrangement links TRBV23-1 to TRBJ1-2; no reliable D call. TRBV23-1 is marked as an open reading frame, function uncertain. This CDR3 is built from 11 residues. The V gene lost 6 bases and the J gene lost 2 bases, with 4 bases spanning the gap. This CDR3 is CASSDNYGYTF. The CDR3 coding sequence is TGCGCCAGCAGCGACAACTATGGCTACACCTTC.

V is TRBV27 and J is TRBJ1-2; 9 positions agree with TRBD1. With V trimmed by 5 bases and J by 5 bases, 6 bases remained unmatched. The CDR3 totals 14 residues. Germline V CDR1 and CDR2: MNHEY, SMNVEV (reference sequence). The CDR3 coding sequence is TGTGCCAGCAGTGGGGACAGGGTACGGTATGGCTACACCTTC. Its translation: CASSGDRVRYGYTF.

The V call is TRBV28, the J call TRBJ1-5; TRBD1 agrees at 7 bases. Unmatched junction bases numbered 11, after V lost 5 bases and J lost 7 bases. In germline, CDR1 is MDHEN, CDR2 SYDVKM. The CDR3 sequence is 15 residues long. CDR3 sequence: CASSPDRFLAQPQHF. In nucleotides, the CDR3 is TGTGCCAGCAGTCCGGACAGGTTCCTAGCCCAGCCCCAGCATTTT.

The V gene is TRBV19, the J gene TRBJ2-3; 8 bases align to TRBD2. CDR1 and CDR2 from the germline V gene are LNHDA and SQIVND (reference sequence). Unmatched junction bases numbered 3, after V lost 1 base and J lost 0 bases. The CDR3 has 16 residues. The CDR3 DNA sequence: TGTGCCAGTAGTATAGTACTAGCGGAGAGCACAGATACGCAGTATTTT. Its translation: CASSIVLAESTDTQYF.

This rearrangement joins TRBV11-3 to TRBJ1-2; D is unclear. CDR3 size: 15 residues. V dropped 0 bases and J dropped 10 bases, with 18 bases sitting between them. Per the germline V gene, CDR1 is SGHNT and CDR2 is YENEEA. The CDR3 sequence: CASSLDPRSALIYTF. CDR3 bases: TGTGCCAGCAGCTTAGATCCGAGAAGTGCCCTAATCTACACCTTC.

The chain carries TRBV16 and TRBJ2-4, with D perhaps being TRBD1 or TRBD2 (7 bases each). V was shortened by 1 base and J by 8 bases, with 15 bases between the two germline ends. Per the germline V gene, CDR1 is KGHSY and CDR2 is FQNENV. The CDR3 spans 15 residues. CDR3 DNA: TGTGCCAGCAGCCAATTACGTCAGGGGGGGTACATTCAGTACTTC. This codes for CASSQLRQGGYIQYF.

This clone was found a few times. The chain uses TRBV5-1 and TRBJ2-7, with a tentative D call TRBD1 (5 bases). Germline-derived CDR1 and CDR2 are SGHRS and YFSETQ. Between the trimmed V and J ends, which lost 4 bases and 0 bases, there was a span of 11 bases. This CDR3 has 14 amino acids. CDR3: CASSTGRGSYEQYF. CDR3 DNA sequence: TGCGCCAGCAGCACAGGAAGGGGCTCCTACGAGCAGTACTTC.

J is TRBJ2-5 and V is TRBV13, with no clear D. This CDR3 is 13 amino acids long. The V gene lost 4 bases and the J gene lost 4 bases, with 10 bases spanning the gap. From germline, CDR1 is PRHDT and CDR2 FYEKMQ (reference sequence). CDR3 nucleotide sequence: TGTGCCAGCAGCTCCGGAACGAGAGAGACCCAGTACTTC. Translated: CASSSGTRETQYF.

V and J are TRBV5-4 and TRBJ2-2; unclear D gene. The CDR3 is 16 residues long. The germline V gene encodes CDR1 SGHNT and CDR2 YYREEE (reference sequence). The V end lost 2 bases, the J end lost 2 bases, and 13 bases lay between the germline ends. In DNA form, the CDR3 reads TGTGCCAGCAGCTTAATTGCAAGCGCCAACACCGGGGAGCTGTTTTTT. This sequence encodes CASSLIASANTGELFF.

This chain joins TRBV9 and TRBJ2-1; D is unresolved. The CDR3 loop spans 15 amino acids. V was trimmed by 1 base and J by 1 base, leaving 9 bases between them. Germline values: CDR1 SGDLS, CDR2 YYNGEE. CDR3 residues: CASSVFSESYNEQFF. In nucleotides, the CDR3 is TGTGCCAGCAGCGTATTCAGCGAGTCCTACAATGAGCAGTTCTTC.

The chain has TRBV7-9 and TRBJ2-2; TRBD2 might be the D (5 bases). CDR3 length equals 14 residues. With 5 bases removed from V and 7 bases from J, the gap between germline ends came to 14 bases. Germline V CDR1 and CDR2: SEHNR, FQNEAQ (reference sequence). Here the CDR3 reads CASSSTPRGGELFF. CDR3 nucleotides: TGTGCCAGCAGCAGTACGCCCCGGGGCGGGGAGCTGTTTTTT. The full variable domain, with the rest looked up from reference TRBV7-9 and TRBJ2-2, is DTGVSQNPRHKITKRGQNVTFRCDPISEHNRLYWYRQTLGQGPEFLTYFQNEAQLEKSRLLSDRFSAERPKGSFSTLEIQRTEQGDSAMYLCASSSTPRGGELFFGEGSRLTVL.